A selection of T cell receptor beta chains follows, all from one sample in a study of cytomegalovirus exposure and HLA in healthy donors. Using immunoSEQ multiplex PCR, the repertoire was profiled, and TCRdb retains in-frame clones only, with some absent. The data hold over 90,000 clones, with 60% to 85% observed a single time. The sequenced sample was PBMCs. The receptors originated from a man aged 50 to 60 in good health and CMV-seropositive. Both conserved end residues are part of each CDR3. D genes are given only for firm matches. Size tells how often a clone was seen (once, few, many) or the class of an expanded clone, and some rows leave it out.

cdr3_length j_call clone_size d_call v_call cdr3_nt cdr3_aa
14 TRBJ2-3 . . TRBV19 TGTGCCAGTAGTTGGACTAAGGCCACAGATACGCAGTATTTT CASSWTKATDTQYF
17 TRBJ2-3 . TRBD1 TRBV29-1 TGCAGCGCCACCGCGGGGCCGGGACAGGGCATTGGAGATACGCAGTATTTT CSATAGPGQGIGDTQYF
16 TRBJ2-3 . TRBD2 TRBV5-1 TGCGCCAGCAGAACAGGACTAGCGGGAAGTCCAGATACGCAGTATTTT CASRTGLAGSPDTQYF
12 TRBJ2-3 . . TRBV6-5 TGTGCCAGCAGTTCCCCCGGGGATACGCAGTATTTT CASSSPGDTQYF
17 TRBJ1-2 . . TRBV5-1 TGCGCCAGCAGCTTCGGGGGTGCCCGGGGTGATAGATATGGCTACACCTTC CASSFGGARGDRYGYTF
16 TRBJ2-7 . TRBD1 TRBV10-3 TGTGCCATCAGTGATACCGGGACAGGGGCTACCTACGAGCAGTACTTC CAISDTGTGATYEQYF
16 TRBJ2-5 . TRBD2 TRBV6-6 TGTGCCAGCAGTTACTCGGCTAGCGGGGGAGGGGAGACCCAGTACTTC CASSYSASGGGETQYF
15 TRBJ2-5 . TRBD2 TRBV19 TGTGCCAGTAGTACGATGGGCGGGAGCCAAGAGACCCAGTACTTC CASSTMGGSQETQYF
18 TRBJ2-6 . . TRBV5-6 TGTGCCAGCAGCCGCGGACTCCCTGAGGGTGGTGGGGCCAACGTCCTGACTTTC CASSRGLPEGGGANVLTF
15 TRBJ2-1 once TRBD2 TRBV5-1 TGCGCCAGCAGCTTGGGGACTAGCGGCTTGAATGAGCAGTTCTTC CASSLGTSGLNEQFF
15 TRBJ2-1 . TRBD2 TRBV5-1 TGCGCCAGCAGGGCCTCCGGGACTAGCGTCAATGAGCAGTTCTTC CASRASGTSVNEQFF
12 TRBJ2-5 . . TRBV7-9 TGTGCCACTTCGTCCCGGTGGGAGACCCAGTACTTC CATSSRWETQYF
16 TRBJ2-7 . . TRBV18 TGTGCCAGCTCACCTTCCAGGGCCAACGGCGGGAACGAGCAGTACTTC CASSPSRANGGNEQYF
14 TRBJ2-7 once . TRBV19 TGTGCCAGTAGTATTCCAGGGCAGGGAGGCGAGCAGTACTTC CASSIPGQGGEQYF
15 TRBJ1-2 few . TRBV4-1 TGCGCCAGCAGCCAAGCGATTGATGAAACAAATGGCTACACCTTC CASSQAIDETNGYTF
14 TRBJ1-1 . . TRBV18 TGTGCCAGCTCACTACGGGGGGGAAATACTGAAGCTTTCTTT CASSLRGGNTEAFF
12 TRBJ2-1 . . TRBV7-9 TGTGCCAGCAGCCCCGAGTACAATGAGCAGTTCTTC CASSPEYNEQFF
13 TRBJ2-7 . . TRBV30 TGTGCCTGGAGTGTAGGGGGTACCTACGAGCAGTACTTC CAWSVGGTYEQYF
13 TRBJ1-5 . TRBD1 TRBV6-6 TGTGCCAGCAGAACAGGGGACGGACAGCCCCAGCATTTT CASRTGDGQPQHF
16 TRBJ2-2 . . TRBV5-4 TGTGCCAGCAGCCCTATAACTAGACCCCAAGCCGGGGAGCTGTTTTTT CASSPITRPQAGELFF
11 TRBJ2-7 . . TRBV15 TGTGCCACTACCGACAGGCAACAGCAGTACTTC CATTDRQQQYF
12 TRBJ2-7 . . TRBV27 TGTGCCAGCAGTACGACAGGACGCGAGCAGTACTTC CASSTTGREQYF
15 TRBJ2-2 . . TRBV10-2 TGCGCCAGCCAAATGGGGCGAGGAAACACCGGGGAGCTGTTTTTT CASQMGRGNTGELFF
14 TRBJ1-4 . . TRBV14 TGTGCCAGCAGCAGAAAGCAAGCGGGAGAAAAACTGTTTTTT CASSRKQAGEKLFF
14 TRBJ1-1 . . TRBV5-4 TGTGCCAGCAGCTTGGAAGCAGGGTTGACTGAAGCCTTCTTT CASSLEAGLTEAFF
18 TRBJ2-1 . TRBD2 TRBV4-3 TGCGCCAGCAGCCAAGATAGCATGGAGCGGGAGGACTACAATGAGCAGTTCTTC CASSQDSMEREDYNEQFF
16 TRBJ2-7 once TRBD1 TRBV27 TGTGCCAGCAGCCCAGACCGGGACAGGGGGTCCTACGAGCAGTACTTC CASSPDRDRGSYEQYF
14 TRBJ2-1 once TRBD2 TRBV5-1 TGCGCCAGCAGCTTGGACCGGACTAGCAATGAGCAGTTCTTC CASSLDRTSNEQFF
13 TRBJ2-4 . . TRBV18 TGTGCCAGCTCAGAGGGGGAGCTAAACATTCAGTACTTC CASSEGELNIQYF
17 TRBJ2-5 . . TRBV7-9 TGTTCCAGCAGCTCATGCAGTGGGGCGGATTGCCAAGAGACCCAGTACTTC CSSSSCSGADCQETQYF
14 TRBJ2-2 . . TRBV19 TGTGCCAGTAGGCGGACTGTCGTACCCGGGGAGCTGTTTTTT CASRRTVVPGELFF
14 TRBJ1-1 . TRBD1 TRBV6-5 TGTGCCAGCAGGGGGACAGGGCGGAACACTGAAGCTTTCTTT CASRGTGRNTEAFF
15 TRBJ2-7 few TRBD1 TRBV28 TGTGCCAGCAAACAACCGGACAGGGCGGGGTACGAGCAGTACTTC CASKQPDRAGYEQYF